The clone carrying this T cell receptor beta chain came up a few times. The source of the sample is a study of blood T cells in healthy people across ages. The V end was cut by 3 bases, the J end by 9 bases, with 10 bases between. CDR1 and CDR2 (germline): SGHTA, FQGNSA. The CDR3 is 12 residues long. Primers used in a second PCR of roughly 6 to 11 cycles were a sample-barcoded 5' primer and a J-beta primer mix. Tagging of each cDNA molecule was performed by a template-switch adaptor with 12 random nucleotides. TCRdb re-called the 5' RACE reads through MiXCR, storing one row per CDR3 protein. The sample holds some 1.5 million distinct CDR3 sequences, about 28% seen once.

V is TRBV7-2 and J is TRBJ2-3; no clear D gene. The sequence was obtained from a woman under 40 in good health. Sequencing was carried out using blood. The CDR3 here is CASSFPEPTQYF. The CDR3 DNA reads as TGTGCCAGCAGCTTCCCTGAGCCGACGCAGTATTTT.